Given below is one TCR beta chain in context. This specimen comes from a study of blood T cell repertoires in COVID-19. Overall study context: Sites in the United States, Italy and Spain provided acute and convalescent COVID-19 samples. Sources were T cells, B-cell-depleted T cells, or PBMCs; the material itself was cDNA or gDNA.

This CDR3 is built from 16 residues. V dropped 4 bases and J dropped 1; count of bases not matched to a gene: 9. CDR1 and CDR2 (germline): SGHRS, YFSETQ. Repertoires were generated with immunoSEQ multiplex PCR, while TCRdb's copy carries only in-frame clones and drops some. In the table there are 200,000 or so clones, 75% to 90% of which are singletons. The receptor was isolated from a woman aged 18-35 years in a cohort exposed to, infected with or recovered from COVID-19 (not recorded which). V and J are TRBV5-1 and TRBJ2-3; 7 nucleotides agree with TRBD2. Sample: PBMCs or T cells enriched from blood (not recorded which). This CDR3 is CASSPPSSGGTDTQYF. In nucleotides, the CDR3 is TGCGCCAGCAGCCCACCGTCTAGCGGAGGCACAGATACGCAGTATTTT.